Below are 10 T cell receptor beta chains sequenced from a single sample in a study of blood T cell repertoires in COVID-19. The method was immunoSEQ multiplex PCR; TCRdb's version includes in-frame clones alone and lacks a portion of them. The sample contains about 240,000 clones, around four fifths of which appear only once. The source material was peripheral blood. The receptor source for this set is a man younger than 45 who had recovered from COVID-19.

V is TRBV5-1 and J is TRBJ2-5, with 8 bases fitting TRBD2. J lost 1 base, V lost 6 bases, and 5 bases had no gene match. Per the germline V gene, CDR1 is SGHRS and CDR2 is YFSETQ. There are 14 residues in the CDR3. The DNA of the CDR3 is TGCGCCAGCAATCGCGGGGGGTCCCAAGAGACCCAGTACTTC. This encodes CASNRGGSQETQYF.

The chain employs TRBV6-5 and TRBJ1-5; 7 positions match TRBD1. V gave up 6 bases and J gave up 3 bases; unmatched junction bases: 8. CDR1 and CDR2 from the germline V gene are MNHEY and SVGAGI. There are 15 residues in the CDR3. CDR3 in DNA: TGTGCCAGCAGAAGCGACAGGGTCCCCAATCAGCCCCAGCATTTT. Translated: CASRSDRVPNQPQHF.

The gene calls are TRBV6-4 and TRBJ2-3; 9 bases align to TRBD2. Germline values: CDR1 MRHNA, CDR2 SNTAGT. The CDR3 spans 16 residues. Trimming removed 0 bases from V and 6 bases from J; junction bases left unmatched: 7. In nucleotides, the CDR3 is TGTGCCAGCAGTGACTCGTCAGCGGGGGGTGGTGATACGCAGTATTTT. The encoded protein is CASSDSSAGGGDTQYF.

The chain uses TRBV5-6 and TRBJ1-2; 7 bases match TRBD1. Per germline, CDR1 SGHDT and CDR2 YYEEEE. V trimming: 5 bases; J trimming: 3 bases; junction bases outside the gene matches: 7. The CDR3 runs to 14 residues. CDR3 nucleotide sequence: TGTGCCAGCAGAGAAACAGGGGAGGACTATGGCTACACCTTC. Its protein is CASRETGEDYGYTF.

This clone was detected a few times. V usage is TRBV13 and J usage is TRBJ1-2, with D uncertain. This CDR3 region has 14 residues. With 0 bases removed from V and 7 bases from J, the gap between germline ends came to 12 bases. Per the germline V gene, CDR1 is PRHDT and CDR2 is FYEKMQ (reference sequence). This CDR3 reads CASSLGRSIGGYTF. The CDR3 nucleotides are TGTGCCAGCAGCTTAGGCCGGTCTATTGGTGGCTACACCTTC.

V gene TRBV6-5 combines with J gene TRBJ1-2, with D possibly TRBD1 on 5 matching bases. CDR3 length equals 15 residues. Germline CDR1 MNHEY, CDR2 SVGAGI. V shed 2 bases and J shed 8 bases, with 18 bases lying between them. The CDR3: CASSYVAGADQGYTF. DNA of the CDR3: TGTGCCAGCAGTTACGTCGCTGGGGCAGATCAGGGCTACACCTTC.

This chain's CDR3 is CASSLGANNYGYTF. In DNA, the CDR3 is TGTGCCAGCAGTTTAGGGGCGAATAACTATGGCTACACCTTC. This chain uses TRBV28 with TRBJ1-2; D is possibly TRBD1 (5 bases). Germline V gene lookup returns CDR1 MDHEN and CDR2 SYDVKM. The CDR3 contains 14 residues. The V end lost 2 bases, the J end lost 1 base, and 8 bases lay between the germline ends.

The J gene is TRBJ1-6, the V gene TRBV11-1; possibly TRBD1 for D (6 bases). With 6 bases removed from V and 8 bases from J, the gap between germline ends came to 17 bases. Germline V lookup: CDR1 SGHAT, CDR2 FQDESV (reference sequence). The CDR3 loop spans 15 amino acids. The CDR3 region is CASSLSGTRDSPLHF. The CDR3 DNA is TGTGCCAGCAGTTTATCCGGGACACGGGATTCACCCCTCCACTTT.

The J gene is TRBJ2-3, the V gene TRBV5-1, with TRBD1 matching 9 bases. After removal of 1 base from V and 4 bases from J, the junction contained 16 bases not matched to a gene. The germline V gene encodes CDR1 SGHRS and CDR2 YFSETQ. The CDR3 loop spans 19 amino acids. CDR3 sequence: CASSLPASPGTGFSDTQYF. The CDR3 DNA sequence: TGCGCCAGCAGCTTGCCTGCTTCTCCCGGGACAGGGTTTTCAGATACGCAGTATTTT.

The gene calls are TRBV4-1 and TRBJ2-1; 12 bases match TRBD2. Germline V gene data show CDR1 as MGHRA and CDR2 as YSYEKL. The CDR3 sequence is 15 residues long. Trimming took 3 bases from V and 6 from J; bases not matched to a gene: 3. The CDR3 coding sequence is TGCGCCAGCAGCCATCTAGCGGGGGGGCCCAATGAGCAGTTCTTC. Amino acids: CASSHLAGGPNEQFF.